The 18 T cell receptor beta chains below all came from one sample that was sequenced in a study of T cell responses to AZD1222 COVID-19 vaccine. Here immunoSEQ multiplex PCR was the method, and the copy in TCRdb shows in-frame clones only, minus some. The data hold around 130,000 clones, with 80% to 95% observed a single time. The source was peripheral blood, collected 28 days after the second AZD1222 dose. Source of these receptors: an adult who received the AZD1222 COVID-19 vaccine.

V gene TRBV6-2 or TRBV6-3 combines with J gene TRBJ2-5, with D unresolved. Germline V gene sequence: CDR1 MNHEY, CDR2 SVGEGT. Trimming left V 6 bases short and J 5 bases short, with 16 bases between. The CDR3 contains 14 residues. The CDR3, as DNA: TGTGCCAGCAGCCCACCTAACGACTTGGAGACCCAGTACTTC. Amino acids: CASSPPNDLETQYF.

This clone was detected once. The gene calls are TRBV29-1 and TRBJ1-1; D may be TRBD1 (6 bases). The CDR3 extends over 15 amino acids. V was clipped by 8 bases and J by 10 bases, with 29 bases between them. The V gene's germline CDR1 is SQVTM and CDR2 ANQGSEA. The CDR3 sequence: CSFGTGAGARPRAFF. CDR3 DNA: TGCAGCTTTGGGACTGGGGCAGGGGCCCGCCCAAGAGCTTTCTTT. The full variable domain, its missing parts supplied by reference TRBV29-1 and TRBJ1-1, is SAVISQKPSRDICQRGTSLTIQCQVDSQVTMMFWYRQQPGQSLTLIATANQGSEATYESGFVIDKFPISRPNLTFSTLTVSNMSPEDSSIYLCSFGTGAGARPRAFFGQGTRLTVV.

The CDR3 region has the DNA TGTGCCAGCAGGGGGGCGTCCACTGAAGCTTTCTTT. Amino acids: CASRGASTEAFF. This chain uses TRBV3-1 (or the pseudogene TRBV3-2) with TRBJ1-1, with a possible D match to TRBD1 (6 bases). The germline gives CDR1 LGHDT, CDR2 YNNKEL (reference sequence). Trimming took 6 bases from V and 4 from J, leaving 9 bases between them. The CDR3 is made up of 12 amino acids.

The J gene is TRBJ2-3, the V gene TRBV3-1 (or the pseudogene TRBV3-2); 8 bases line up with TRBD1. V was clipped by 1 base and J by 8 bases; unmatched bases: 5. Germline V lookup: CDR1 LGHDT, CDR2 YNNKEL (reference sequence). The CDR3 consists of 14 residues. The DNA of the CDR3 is TGTGCCAGCAGCCAAGGACAGGGGCAAGTTACGCAGTATTTT. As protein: CASSQGQGQVTQYF.

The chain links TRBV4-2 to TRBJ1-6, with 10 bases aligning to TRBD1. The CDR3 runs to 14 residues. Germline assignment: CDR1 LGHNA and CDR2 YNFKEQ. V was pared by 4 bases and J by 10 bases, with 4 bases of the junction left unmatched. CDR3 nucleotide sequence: TGTGCCAGCAGCCGGGACAGGGGCGGCTCACCCCTCCACTTT. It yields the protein CASSRDRGGSPLHF.

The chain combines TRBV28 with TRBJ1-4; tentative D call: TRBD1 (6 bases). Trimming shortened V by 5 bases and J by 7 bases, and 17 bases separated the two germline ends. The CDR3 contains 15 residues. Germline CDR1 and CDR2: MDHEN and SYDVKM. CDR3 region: CASSLNRVYGEKLFF. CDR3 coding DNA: TGTGCCAGCAGTCTAAACAGGGTTTACGGTGAAAAACTGTTTTTT.

The CDR3 is CASSLTNEKLFF. In DNA, the CDR3 is TGTGCCAGCAGTTTAACTAATGAAAAACTGTTTTTT. The chain uses TRBV12-3 or TRBV12-4 and TRBJ1-4; D unresolved. Deletions cut 2 bases from V and 2 bases from J, with 0 bases between. The CDR3 sequence is 12 residues long.

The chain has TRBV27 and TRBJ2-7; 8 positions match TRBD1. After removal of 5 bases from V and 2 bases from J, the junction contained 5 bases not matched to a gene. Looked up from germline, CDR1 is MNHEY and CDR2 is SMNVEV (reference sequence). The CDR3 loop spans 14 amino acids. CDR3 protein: CASSAGGQAYEQYF. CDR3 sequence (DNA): TGTGCCAGCAGTGCAGGGGGACAGGCCTACGAGCAGTACTTC.

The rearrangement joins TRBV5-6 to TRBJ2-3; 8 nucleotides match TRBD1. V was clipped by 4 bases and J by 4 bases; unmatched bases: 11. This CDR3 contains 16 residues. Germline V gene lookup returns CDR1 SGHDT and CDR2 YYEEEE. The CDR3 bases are TGTGCCAGCAGCGCAGACAGGGGTGGCGGCCCAGATACGCAGTATTTT. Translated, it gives CASSADRGGGPDTQYF.

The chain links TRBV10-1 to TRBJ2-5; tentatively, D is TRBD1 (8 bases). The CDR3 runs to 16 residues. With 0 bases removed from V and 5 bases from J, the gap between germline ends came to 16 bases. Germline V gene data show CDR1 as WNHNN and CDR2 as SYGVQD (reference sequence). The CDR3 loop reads CASSESRTGGDETQYF. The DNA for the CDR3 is TGCGCCAGCAGTGAGTCGAGAACAGGGGGGGATGAGACCCAGTACTTC.

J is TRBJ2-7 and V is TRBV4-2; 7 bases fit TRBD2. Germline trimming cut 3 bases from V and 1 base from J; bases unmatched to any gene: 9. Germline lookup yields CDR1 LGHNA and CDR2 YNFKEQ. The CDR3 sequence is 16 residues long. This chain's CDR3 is CASSQGSSGNSYEQYF. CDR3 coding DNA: TGTGCCAGCAGCCAGGGGTCGAGCGGGAATTCCTACGAGCAGTACTTC.

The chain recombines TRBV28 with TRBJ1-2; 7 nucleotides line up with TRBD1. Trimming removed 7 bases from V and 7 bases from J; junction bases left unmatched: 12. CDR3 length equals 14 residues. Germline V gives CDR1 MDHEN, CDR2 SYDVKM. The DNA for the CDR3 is TGTGCCAGCACCCTGACAGGGCGGGGTGGTGGCTACACCTTC. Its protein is CASTLTGRGGGYTF.

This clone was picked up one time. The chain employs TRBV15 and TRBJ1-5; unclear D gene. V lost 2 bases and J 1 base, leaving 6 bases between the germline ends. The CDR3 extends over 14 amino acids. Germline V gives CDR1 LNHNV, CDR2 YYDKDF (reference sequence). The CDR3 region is CATSRTKSNQPQHF. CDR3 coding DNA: TGTGCCACCAGCAGAACAAAGAGCAATCAGCCCCAGCATTTT.

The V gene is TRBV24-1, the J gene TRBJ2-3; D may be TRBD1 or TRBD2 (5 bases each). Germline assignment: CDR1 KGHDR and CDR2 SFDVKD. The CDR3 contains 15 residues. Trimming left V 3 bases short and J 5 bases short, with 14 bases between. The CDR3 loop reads CATSDPRGSGDTQYF. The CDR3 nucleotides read TGTGCCACCAGTGATCCCCGGGGCAGTGGAGATACGCAGTATTTT.

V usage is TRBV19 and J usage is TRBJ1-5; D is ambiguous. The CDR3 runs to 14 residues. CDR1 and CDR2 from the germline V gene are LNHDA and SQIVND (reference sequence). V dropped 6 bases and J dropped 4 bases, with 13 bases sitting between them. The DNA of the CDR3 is TGTGCCAGTAGGGACCGAGGAACTAATCAGCCCCAGCATTTT. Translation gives CASRDRGTNQPQHF.

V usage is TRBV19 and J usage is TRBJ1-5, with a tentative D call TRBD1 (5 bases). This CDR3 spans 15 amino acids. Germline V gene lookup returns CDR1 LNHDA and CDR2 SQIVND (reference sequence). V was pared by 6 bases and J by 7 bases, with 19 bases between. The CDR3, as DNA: TGTGCCAGTAGACCCCTCCCGCAGGGCGGGCAGCCCCAGCATTTT. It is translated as CASRPLPQGGQPQHF.

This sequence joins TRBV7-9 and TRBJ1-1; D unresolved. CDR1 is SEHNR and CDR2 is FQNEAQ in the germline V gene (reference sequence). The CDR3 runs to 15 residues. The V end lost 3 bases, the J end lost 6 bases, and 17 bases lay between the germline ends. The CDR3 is CASSFRLTNYPEAFF. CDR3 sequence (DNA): TGTGCCAGCAGCTTTCGCTTAACCAATTACCCTGAAGCTTTCTTT.

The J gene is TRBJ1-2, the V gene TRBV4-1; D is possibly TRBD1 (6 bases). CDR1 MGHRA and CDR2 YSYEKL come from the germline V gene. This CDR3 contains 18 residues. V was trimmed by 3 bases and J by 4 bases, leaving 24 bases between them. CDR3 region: CASSHGRQEEFRGYGYTF. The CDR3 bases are TGCGCCAGCAGCCATGGTAGACAGGAGGAGTTTCGGGGCTATGGCTACACCTTC.